This T cell receptor beta chain was recovered during a study of OX40 agonist ivuxolimab in advanced cancers. Study summary: With a range of roughly 23 to 79, age averaged approximately 60 years, and 65% to 85% were male. Partial responses occurred in three patients (one hepatocellular carcinoma, two cutaneous melanoma).

As for this clone: No antigen is known for it.

Study-level findings and limits: Clonal expansion by week 6 occurred in CD4+ and CD8+ blood T cells (at 0.1 to 3.0 mg/kg).

TCRdb's table, derived via immunoSEQ multiplex PCR, lists solely in-frame clones and lacks some. The sample yields around 70,000 clones, 85% seen once. Exclusion applied to patients with autoimmune disease history or systemic immunosuppression. In germline, CDR1 is SGHAT, CDR2 FQDESV (reference sequence). The CDR3 has 15 amino acids. This sequence joins TRBV11-1 and TRBJ2-5; 9 bases align to TRBD1. The end of the DNA fits TRBJ2-7 better, so the J call may be wrong. The starting material was CD4+ or CD8+ T cells sorted from blood, obtained in a trial of the OX40 agonist ivuxolimab. The TCR originated in an adult with an advanced solid tumor such as melanoma, head and neck, liver or kidney cancer. CDR3 region: CASSSFGQGSYEQYF. In DNA, the CDR3 is TGTGCCAGCAGCTCATTTGGACAGGGGTCCTACGAGCAGTACTTC.